This T cell receptor (beta chain) was recovered during a study of blood T cell repertoires in COVID-19. Overall study context: Italy, Spain and the United States were the sources of the convalescent and acute COVID-19 samples.

As processed by the authors: From reference gene primer amplification, estimates of nucleated cell counts were derived. Generated by immunoSEQ multiplex PCR, the TCRdb table keeps only in-frame clones and is missing some. V and J calls and clone size are as listed in that table; D and trimming were resolved from the DNA. The table has roughly 230,000 clones, 84% seen once. The CDR3 contains 16 residues. Trimming pared 4 bases from V and 2 bases from J, leaving 15 bases between. The V gene's germline CDR1 is MGHRA and CDR2 YSYEKL. The sample taken for sequencing was peripheral blood. This sequence was found in a man aged 45-65 years with acute or convalescent COVID-19. The gene calls are TRBV4-1 and TRBJ2-1; weak D call: TRBD2 (6 bases). CDR3 protein: CASSRLAELTYNEQFF. The CDR3 DNA reads as TGCGCCAGCAGCCGCTTAGCGGAACTCACCTACAATGAGCAGTTCTTC.